This T cell receptor beta chain was identified during a study of technical replicates of blood from several donors. Profiled with immunoSEQ multiplex PCR; TCRdb holds only in-frame clones, not every one. Of around 70,000 clones detected, approximately 97% appear once; the ten largest clones hold 0.21%. Germline V CDR1 and CDR2: MNHEY, SMNVEV (reference sequence). This CDR3 has 15 amino acids. The V gene end was trimmed by 5 bases and the J gene end by 4 bases; junction bases not matched to a gene: 8. J is TRBJ1-5 and V is TRBV27; 7 bases align to TRBD1. This TCR derives from a human donor in good health. Sequencing input: T cells isolated from PBMCs. The CDR3 coding sequence is TGTGCCAGCAGTGCCGCCGGGACAGTGAATCAGCCCCAGCATTTT. Its translation is CASSAAGTVNQPQHF.